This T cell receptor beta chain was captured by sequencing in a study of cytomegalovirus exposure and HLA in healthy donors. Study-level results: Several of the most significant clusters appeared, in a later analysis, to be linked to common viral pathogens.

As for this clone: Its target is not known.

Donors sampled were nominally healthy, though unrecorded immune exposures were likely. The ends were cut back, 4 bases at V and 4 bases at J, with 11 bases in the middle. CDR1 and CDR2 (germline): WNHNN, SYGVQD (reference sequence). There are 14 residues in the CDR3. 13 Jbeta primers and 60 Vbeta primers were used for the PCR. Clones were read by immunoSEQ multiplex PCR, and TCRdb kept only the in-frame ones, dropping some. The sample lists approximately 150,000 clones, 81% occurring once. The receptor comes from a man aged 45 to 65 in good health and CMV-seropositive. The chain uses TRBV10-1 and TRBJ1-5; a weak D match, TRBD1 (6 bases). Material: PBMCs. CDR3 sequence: CASSAGTPNQPQHF. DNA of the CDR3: TGCGCCAGCAGTGCTGGGACACCAAATCAGCCCCAGCATTTT.